A selection of T cell receptor beta chains follows, all from one sample in a study of shared clonotypes between healthy human individuals. Some clones are missing from TCRdb's copy, which holds only in-frame ones; the method was immunoSEQ multiplex PCR. The sample holds around 1.5 million clones; approximately 98% are singletons and the top ten take about 0.45%. The specimen sequenced was naive CD4+ T cells sorted from blood. These receptors originate from a young man in good health. CDR3s include the opening cysteine and the closing phenylalanine or tryptophan. D genes are given only for firm matches. Clone size is given for some rows only: seen once, a few or many times, or a class if the clone is expanded.

NA	NA	TRBV4-3	TRBJ2-2	TGCGCCAGCAGCCAAGATTTAGGGTTTTGGGGGGCTAACACCGGGGAGCTGTTTTTT	CASSQDLGFWGANTGELFF
NA	TRBD2	TRBV10-3	TRBJ2-2	TGTGCCATCAGTGATATGTTCCGGCTAGCGGGAGACACCGGGGAGCTGTTTTTT	CAISDMFRLAGDTGELFF
NA	TRBD2	TRBV30	TRBJ2-2	TGTGCCTGGCGACTAGCGGCCCCTTTTGGGTTGAACACCGGGGAGCTGTTTTTT	CAWRLAAPFGLNTGELFF
once	TRBD2	TRBV7-2	TRBJ2-1	TGTGCCAGCAGCCGCACTAGCGGGAGGAGTTTGCGGGACAATGAGCAGTTCTTC	CASSRTSGRSLRDNEQFF
NA	TRBD2	TRBV6-6	TRBJ2-7	TGTGCCAGCAGCTTGATAGCGGGAGGCTACGAGCAGTACTTC	CASSLIAGGYEQYF
NA	NA	TRBV18	TRBJ2-7	TGTGCCAGCTCACCGCCTAGCTCCTACGAGCAGTACTTC	CASSPPSSYEQYF
NA	NA	TRBV29-1	TRBJ1-2	TGCAGCGTTGAAGGAGAGTACACCTTC	CSVEGEYTF
NA	NA	TRBV5-5	TRBJ2-1	TGTGCCAGCAGCTTGTATGCCAACTACAATGAGCAGTTCTTC	CASSLYANYNEQFF
NA	NA	TRBV19	TRBJ2-7	TGTGCCAGTAGTATTGGTGGGTGGAGGAACGAGCAGTACTTC	CASSIGGWRNEQYF
NA	NA	TRBV28	TRBJ2-7	TGTGCCAGCAGTTTAGCGAGCGGGCGCTACGAGCAGTACTTC	CASSLASGRYEQYF
NA	NA	TRBV19	TRBJ1-4	TGTGCCAGCTCAGGGGACCCAAAACTGTTTTTT	CASSGDPKLFF
NA	TRBD1	TRBV18	TRBJ2-3	TGTGCCAGCTCACCCAGACAGGGGGCAAGCACAGATACGCAGTATTTT	CASSPRQGASTDTQYF
NA	TRBD1	TRBV18	TRBJ1-5	TGTGCCAGCTCATACGGACAGGGGGGCAATCAGCCCCAGCATTTT	CASSYGQGGNQPQHF
NA	TRBD1	TRBV28	TRBJ2-5	TGTGCCAGCAGCTGGGGACAGCCGGGTGAGGGGACCCAGTACTTC	CASSWGQPGEGTQYF
NA	TRBD2	TRBV15	TRBJ2-1	TGTGCCACCAGCGAGCCGTTACTAGCGGGAGAGGTCAATGAGCAGTTCTTC	CATSEPLLAGEVNEQFF
once	NA	TRBV5-1	TRBJ2-7	TGCGCCAGCACCCTTGGGGGCGGGACGTCATACGAGCAGTACTTC	CASTLGGGTSYEQYF
NA	NA	TRBV7-9	TRBJ2-3	TGTGCCAGCAGCCCTTTGGTTCCGGGGGCGTTTGCAGATACGCAGTATTTT	CASSPLVPGAFADTQYF
NA	NA	TRBV25-1	TRBJ1-2	TGTGCCAGCAGTGCGACCGGGACAAGGTTCGATGGCTACACCTTC	CASSATGTRFDGYTF
NA	TRBD2	TRBV11-3	TRBJ2-1	TGTGCCAGCAGCTTACGTAGGGGGCGGGAGGGCCCTCGGAATGAGCAGTTCTTC	CASSLRRGREGPRNEQFF
NA	NA	TRBV5-4	TRBJ2-7	TGTGCCAGCAGCTGGGTGACTAGTCGCGAGCAGTACTTC	CASSWVTSREQYF
NA	NA	TRBV6-1	TRBJ1-5	TGTGCCAGCAGTGAAGCGGGCCATCAGCCCCAGCATTTT	CASSEAGHQPQHF
NA	NA	TRBV25-1	TRBJ2-1	TGTGCCAGCAGAGATGCCCGGGCAGGGGACAATGAGCAGTTCTTC	CASRDARAGDNEQFF
NA	NA	TRBV27	TRBJ1-2	TGTGCCAGCAGTTTCCAGGCTCCCAAAATTCATAACTATGGCTACACCTTC	CASSFQAPKIHNYGYTF
NA	NA	TRBV27	TRBJ1-5	TGTGCCAGCAGTTCTTGGACAGACAAAAGCAATCAGCCCCAGCATTTT	CASSSWTDKSNQPQHF
NA	TRBD2	TRBV7-9	TRBJ2-1	TGTGCCAGCAGCCCCACTAGCGGGGGCTACAATGAGCAGTTCTTC	CASSPTSGGYNEQFF
NA	TRBD2	TRBV27	TRBJ2-7	TGTGCCAGCAGTTTGAACCCGGGACTAGCGGGAGGAAGGGAGCAGTACTTC	CASSLNPGLAGGREQYF
NA	NA	TRBV2	TRBJ1-1	TGTGCCAGCAGTTCACAGGGTCGGAACACTGAAGCTTTCTTT	CASSSQGRNTEAFF
NA	TRBD2	TRBV7-3	TRBJ2-5	TGTGCCAGCAGCTCAATAGCGGGAGGCGAGGAGACCCAGTACTTC	CASSSIAGGEETQYF
NA	TRBD2	TRBV19	TRBJ2-2	TGTGCCAGTAGTCCGACTAGCGGGAGTACCGGGGAGCTGTTTTTT	CASSPTSGSTGELFF
NA	NA	TRBV18	TRBJ2-5	TGTGCCAGCTCACCACATACGGGCCGCGAAGAGACCCAGTACTTC	CASSPHTGREETQYF
NA	NA	TRBV9	TRBJ1-3	TGTGCCAGCAGCGTAGGGTCGGGTGACTCTGGAAACACCATATATTTT	CASSVGSGDSGNTIYF
NA	NA	TRBV6-5	TRBJ2-5	TGTGCCAGCAGTACGGAAGGGGCCCCCTCTTACTTC	CASSTEGAPSYF
NA	NA	TRBV11-2	TRBJ1-3	TGTGCCAGCAGCGACAAACTAATATACTCTGGAAACACCATATATTTT	CASSDKLIYSGNTIYF
NA	TRBD1	TRBV6-1	TRBJ1-5	TGTGCCAGCAGGACGGGCAGGGGGACTTATCAGCCCCAGCATTTT	CASRTGRGTYQPQHF
NA	NA	TRBV28	TRBJ1-2	TGTGCCAGCAGTACACCCGGGGGTGGCTACACCTTC	CASSTPGGGYTF
once	NA	TRBV28	TRBJ1-5	TGTGCCAGCAGTTTGTGGGATAGCAATCAGCCCCAGCATTTT	CASSLWDSNQPQHF
NA	TRBD1	TRBV19	TRBJ2-5	TGTGCCAGTAGTATCCAGACAGGGTTTGGGCAAGAGACCCAGTACTTC	CASSIQTGFGQETQYF
once	NA	TRBV30	TRBJ1-1	TGTGCCTGGAGTGTCAAGGGGAACACTGAAGCTTTCTTT	CAWSVKGNTEAFF
NA	NA	TRBV6-5	TRBJ1-2	TGTGCCAGCAGCACAGGACAGTCCTATGGCTACACCTTC	CASSTGQSYGYTF
NA	NA	TRBV2	TRBJ1-5	TGTGCCAGCATGGAAATAAGGGCCCGGCCCCAGCATTTT	CASMEIRARPQHF
NA	NA	TRBV19	TRBJ2-1	TGTGCCAGTAGTCCAATATGGGCCAATGAGCAGTTCTTC	CASSPIWANEQFF
NA	TRBD2	TRBV5-4	TRBJ2-1	TGTGCCAGCAGCGGCGGACTAGCGGACCCATCCTACAATGAGCAGTTCTTC	CASSGGLADPSYNEQFF
NA	NA	TRBV27	TRBJ2-5	TGTGCCAGCAGTCCCGGGACTTCGGGAGAGACCCAGTACTTC	CASSPGTSGETQYF
NA	NA	TRBV2	TRBJ2-7	TGTGCCAGTAATCGCCTTGGAGTATACGAGCAGTACTTC	CASNRLGVYEQYF
NA	TRBD1	TRBV28	TRBJ2-5	TGTGCCAGCCGGAGACAGGGTAGGGAGACCCAGTACTTC	CASRRQGRETQYF
NA	TRBD1	TRBV7-9	TRBJ2-2	TGTGCCAGCAGACGGGACAGTCCGAACACCGGGGAGCTGTTTTTT	CASRRDSPNTGELFF
NA	NA	TRBV5-1	TRBJ2-7	TGCGCCAGCAGCTTGGGGGGTCACGAGCAGTACTTC	CASSLGGHEQYF
NA	TRBD1	TRBV28	TRBJ2-5	TGTGCCAGCAGTGGACAGGGAGAGACCCAGTACTTC	CASSGQGETQYF
few	NA	TRBV29-1	TRBJ2-1	TGCAGCGGGGAGAGGACTTCGAATGAGCAGTTCTTC	CSGERTSNEQFF
NA	NA	TRBV5-6	TRBJ1-5	TGTGCCAGCAGCTTGCGGCTCTACAATCAGCCCCAGCATTTT	CASSLRLYNQPQHF
once	NA	TRBV5-4	TRBJ2-3	TGTGCCAGCAGCCCGTCCGGAAAGACTAGCACAGATACGCAGTATTTT	CASSPSGKTSTDTQYF
NA	TRBD2	TRBV27	TRBJ2-1	TGTGCCAGCAGTTGGTCCCTAGCGGGAGTGGTTGAGCAGTTCTTC	CASSWSLAGVVEQFF
NA	NA	TRBV5-6	TRBJ2-1	TGTGCCAGCAGCTTGACTGGTCGCGAGCAGTTCTTC	CASSLTGREQFF